Below, one T cell receptor beta chain is given with its context. Its target is not known. Germline values: CDR1 SGHDT, CDR2 YYEEEE. Between the trimmed V and J ends, which lost 4 bases and 5 bases, there was a span of 19 bases. The CDR3 contains 15 residues. A quantitative 5'-RACE method, one with molecular barcodes, was used to make TCR beta libraries. TCRdb re-derived calls from the 5' RACE reads in MiXCR, one entry per CDR3 protein. The sample gives some 270,000 distinct CDR3 sequences, 30% to 40% of which show up once; about 4% is in the top ten. This sample is part of a study of CD8 T cells in ankylosing spondylitis. Study observations and caveats: A TCR beta motif of under 10 highly homologous variants appeared characteristic of ankylosing spondylitis blood. Disease-linked clones reportedly concentrated significantly in matched ankylosing spondylitis synovial fluid.

This receptor was identified in a male donor with ankylosing spondylitis or in good health (not recorded which). The specimen sequenced was blood, either unsorted or a sorted T cell fraction (not recorded which). The chain couples TRBV5-6 to TRBJ2-7; TRBD2 might be the D (5 bases). Here the CDR3 reads CASSEGLIRRDEQYF. In nucleotides, the CDR3 is TGTGCCAGCAGCGAGGGTCTCATCAGACGGGACGAGCAGTACTTC.